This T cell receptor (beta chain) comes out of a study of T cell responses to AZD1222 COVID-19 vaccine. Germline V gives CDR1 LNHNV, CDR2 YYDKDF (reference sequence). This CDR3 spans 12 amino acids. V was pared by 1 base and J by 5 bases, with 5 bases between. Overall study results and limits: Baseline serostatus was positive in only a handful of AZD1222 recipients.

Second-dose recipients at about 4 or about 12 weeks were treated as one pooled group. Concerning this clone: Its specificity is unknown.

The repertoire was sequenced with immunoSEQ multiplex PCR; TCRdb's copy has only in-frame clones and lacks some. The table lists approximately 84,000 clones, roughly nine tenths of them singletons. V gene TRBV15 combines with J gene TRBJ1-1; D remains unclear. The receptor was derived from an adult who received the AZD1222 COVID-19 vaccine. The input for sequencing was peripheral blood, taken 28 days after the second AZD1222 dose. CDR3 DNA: TGTGCCACCAGCAGAGGATATACTGAAGCTTTCTTT. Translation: CATSRGYTEAFF.